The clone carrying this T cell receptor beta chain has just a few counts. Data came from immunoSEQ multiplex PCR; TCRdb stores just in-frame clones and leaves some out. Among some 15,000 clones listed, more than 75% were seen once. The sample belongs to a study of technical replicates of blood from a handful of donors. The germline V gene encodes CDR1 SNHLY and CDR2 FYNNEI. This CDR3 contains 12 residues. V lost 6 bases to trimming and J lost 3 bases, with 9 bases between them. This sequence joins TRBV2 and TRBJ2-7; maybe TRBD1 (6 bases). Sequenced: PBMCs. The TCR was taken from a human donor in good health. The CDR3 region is CASSEQGYEQYF. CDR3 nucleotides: TGTGCCAGCAGCGAACAGGGCTACGAGCAGTACTTC.